This entry describes one T cell receptor beta chain. The DNA input per sorted-subset replicate PCR was roughly 210 ng, corresponding to 30,000 or so T cell genomes. TCRdb keeps only in-frame clones here, not all; method: immunoSEQ multiplex PCR. Of about 2,200,000 clones listed, under 95% are singletons. This entry is derived from a study of shared clonotypes between healthy human individuals. The naive CD8 population came from CD45RO-negative cells selected for CCR7, without terminally differentiated effector memory CD45RA+ cells. Germline CDR1 is SGHNT and CDR2 is YYREEE (reference sequence). The V segment lost 4 bases and the J segment 0 bases; nucleotides outside the gene matches: 9. This CDR3 region has 16 residues.

This chain connects TRBV5-4 to TRBJ2-7, with 8 bases matching TRBD1. Sequences were obtained from naive CD8+ T cells from PBMCs. The sequence came from a man between 18 and 29 years old in good health. Some clones in this sample may be carry-over from other donors' samples. CDR3 nucleotide sequence: TGTGCCAGCAGCAATTCAGGGGGCTTTGGCTCCTACGAGCAGTACTTC. Its protein is CASSNSGGFGSYEQYF.